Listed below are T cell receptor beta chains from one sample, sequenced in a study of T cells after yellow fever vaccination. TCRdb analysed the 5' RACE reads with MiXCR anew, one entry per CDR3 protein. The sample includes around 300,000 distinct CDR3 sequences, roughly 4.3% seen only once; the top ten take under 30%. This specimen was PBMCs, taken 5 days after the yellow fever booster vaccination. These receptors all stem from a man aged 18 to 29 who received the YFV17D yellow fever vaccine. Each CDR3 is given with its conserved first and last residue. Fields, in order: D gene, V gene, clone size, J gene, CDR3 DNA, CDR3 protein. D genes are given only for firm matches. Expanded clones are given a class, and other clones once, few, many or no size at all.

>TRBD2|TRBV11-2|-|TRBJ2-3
TGTGCCAGCAGCCCGGGACTAGCAGCAGATACGCAGTATTTT
CASSPGLAADTQYF
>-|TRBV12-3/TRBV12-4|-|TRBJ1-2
TGTGCCAGCAGACGGGGATCGGGGGCGGATGGCTACACCTTC
CASRRGSGADGYTF
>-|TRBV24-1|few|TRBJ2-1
TGTGCCACCAGTGGAGACAGTACCGATGAGCAGTTCTTC
CATSGDSTDEQFF
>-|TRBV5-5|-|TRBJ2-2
TGTGCCAGCAGCTTGGTACAAAAGAACACCGGGGAGCTGTTTTTT
CASSLVQKNTGELFF
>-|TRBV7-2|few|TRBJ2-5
TGTGCCAGCAGGCGTGGGGGCGAAGAGACCCAGTACTTC
CASRRGGEETQYF
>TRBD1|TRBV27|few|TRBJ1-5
TGTGCCAGCAGCCCGGGACAGGGGGCTACTCAGCCCCAGCATTTT
CASSPGQGATQPQHF
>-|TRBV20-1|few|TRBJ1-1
TGCAGTGCTAGAGGCCGACAGATGAACACTGAAGCTTTCTTT
CSARGRQMNTEAFF
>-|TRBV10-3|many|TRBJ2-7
TGTGCCATCAGTGACTCGGAATGGACGGTAGAGCAGTACTTC
CAISDSEWTVEQYF
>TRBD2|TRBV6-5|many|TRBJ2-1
TGTGCCAGCAGGACTAGCGGGGGCCTCAATGAGCAGTTCTTC
CASRTSGGLNEQFF
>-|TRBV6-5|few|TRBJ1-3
TGTGCCAGCAGTTATCCAGAAGTACCCTCTGGAAACACCATATATTTT
CASSYPEVPSGNTIYF
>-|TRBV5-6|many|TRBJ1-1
TGTGCCAGCAGCCCGGGGGGCAACCCAGCTTTCTTT
CASSPGGNPAFF
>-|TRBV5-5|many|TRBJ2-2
TGTGCCAGCAGCTTGGCGTGGGAGACCACCGGGGAGCTGTTTTTT
CASSLAWETTGELFF
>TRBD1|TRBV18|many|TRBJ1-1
TGTGCCAGCGCAGCAGGGGGAAGGAGGAACACTGAAGCTTTCTTT
CASAAGGRRNTEAFF
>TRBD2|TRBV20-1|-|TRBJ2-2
TGCAGTGCTAGCCGAGCGGGGGGGACCGGGGAGCTGTTTTTT
CSASRAGGTGELFF
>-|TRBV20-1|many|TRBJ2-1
TGCAGTTTGGGGGCCGCGCAGTTTAATGAGCAGTTCTTC
CSLGAAQFNEQFF
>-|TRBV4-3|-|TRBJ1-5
TGCGCCAGCAGCCAAGATCCGGCACAGAACAATCAGCCCCAGCATTTT
CASSQDPAQNNQPQHF
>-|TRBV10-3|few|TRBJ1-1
TGTGCCATCAGTGTAGGCAGTACTGAAGCTTTCTTT
CAISVGSTEAFF
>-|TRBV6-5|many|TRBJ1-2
TGTGCCAGCAGTTACCTGCGACACGGGGGTGGCTACACCTTC
CASSYLRHGGGYTF
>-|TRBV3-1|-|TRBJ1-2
TGTGCCAGCAGCCTGGGACAAGATTACACCTTC
CASSLGQDYTF
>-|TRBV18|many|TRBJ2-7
TGTGCCAGCTCACCTCCGGGCAGACCCTACGAGCAGTACTTC
CASSPPGRPYEQYF
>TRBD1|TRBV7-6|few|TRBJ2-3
TGTGCCAGCAGCTGGTACAGGGGGCCAGATACGCAGTATTTT
CASSWYRGPDTQYF
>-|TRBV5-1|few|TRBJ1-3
TGCGCCAGCAGCGGGCCCGACTCTGGAAACACCATATTTTTT
CASSGPDSGNTIFF
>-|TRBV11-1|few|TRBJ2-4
TGTGCCAGCAGCGATACTGGCAGGGACCTTTTTCAGTACTTC
CASSDTGRDLFQYF
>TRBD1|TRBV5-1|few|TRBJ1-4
TGCGCCAGCAGCCCGCAGGGGGATAATGAAAAACTGTTTTTT
CASSPQGDNEKLFF
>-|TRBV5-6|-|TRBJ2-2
TGTGCCAGCAGCTTGGTATTGCAGGGGTTCGCCGGGGAGCTGTTTTTT
CASSLVLQGFAGELFF
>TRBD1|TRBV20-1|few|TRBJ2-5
TGCAGTGCCAGGGACAGTTGGGAAGAGACCCAGTACTTC
CSARDSWEETQYF
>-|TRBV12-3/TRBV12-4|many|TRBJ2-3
TGTGCCAGCAGTTTAACAGGAGATACGCAGTATTTT
CASSLTGDTQYF
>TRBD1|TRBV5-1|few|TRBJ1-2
TGCGCCAGCAGCTCGTTGGACAGGGATGGCTACACCTTC
CASSSLDRDGYTF
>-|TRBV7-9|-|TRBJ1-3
TGTGCCAGCAGCTTGGTAATCCCGGCCTCTGGAAACACCATATATTTT
CASSLVIPASGNTIYF
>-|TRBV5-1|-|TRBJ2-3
TGCGCCAGCAGCTCCGAGGCAGATACGCAGTATTTT
CASSSEADTQYF
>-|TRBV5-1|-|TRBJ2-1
TGCGCCAGCAGCTTGGAGTATAGAAGGTACAATGAGCAGTTCTTC
CASSLEYRRYNEQFF
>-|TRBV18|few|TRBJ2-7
TGTGCCAGCGAGAGTTCCGAAGGGGAGCAGTACTTC
CASESSEGEQYF
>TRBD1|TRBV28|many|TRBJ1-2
TGTGCCAGCAGTCCCGAAGGGGCCGGGACAGCAAATTATGGCTACACCTTC
CASSPEGAGTANYGYTF
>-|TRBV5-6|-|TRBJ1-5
TGTGCCAGCAGCTTCGGTGGGGTCGGCAATCAGCCCCAGCATTTT
CASSFGGVGNQPQHF